This is a list of T cell receptor beta chains from one sample in a study of blood T cell repertoires in COVID-19. Using immunoSEQ multiplex PCR, the repertoire was profiled, and TCRdb retains in-frame clones only, with some absent. The data show about 170,000 clones, 65% to 85% seen once. Sequenced material: peripheral blood. These receptors all come from a man between 65 and 85 years old with active or convalescent COVID-19. The CDR3 runs from the conserved cysteine through the conserved F or W. Each record gives: clone size, J gene, D gene, V gene, CDR3 DNA, CDR3 protein. A D gene is named only where the DNA matches it firmly. Some rows have no size entry. The others give once, few or many, or a class for an expanded clone.

>NA|TRBJ2-1|NA|TRBV28
TGTGCCAGCAGGACAAACTCACGGATGCAGTTCTTC
CASRTNSRMQFF
>few|TRBJ2-2|TRBD2|TRBV6-6
TGTGCCAGCAGTTCCGGACTAGCGGGAGCCGGGGAGCTGTTTTTT
CASSSGLAGAGELFF
>many|TRBJ1-4|NA|TRBV6-6
TGTGCCAGCAGTAGGGACTGGAATGAAAAACTGTTTTTT
CASSRDWNEKLFF
>few|TRBJ1-4|NA|TRBV7-2
TGTGCCAGCAGCTTAGTTCCGGCAGGTGATGAAAAACTGTTTTTT
CASSLVPAGDEKLFF
>NA|TRBJ1-4|NA|TRBV19
TGTGCCAGTACAGGTGCAGGGATGGGAGAAAAACTGTTTTTT
CASTGAGMGEKLFF
>NA|TRBJ2-6|TRBD1|TRBV5-1
TGCGCCAGCAGCCCGGGACAGTCTGGGGCCAACGTCCTGACTTTC
CASSPGQSGANVLTF
>NA|TRBJ2-7|TRBD2|TRBV11-3
TGTGCCAGCAGCTTGACTAGCGGATTTAACGAGCAGTACTTC
CASSLTSGFNEQYF
>few|TRBJ1-2|NA|TRBV16
TGTGCCAGCAGCCCTATTATCGGGATAAACTATGGCTACACCTTC
CASSPIIGINYGYTF
>NA|TRBJ1-1|NA|TRBV18
TGTGCCAGCCTCGGTCAGGAGAACACTGAAGCTTTCTTT
CASLGQENTEAFF
>few|TRBJ1-1|NA|TRBV5-4
TGTGCCAGCAGCTACGGGACAACGATCGAGGCTTTCTTT
CASSYGTTIEAFF
>medium-sized|TRBJ1-5|TRBD1|TRBV4-3
TGCGCCAGCAGCCAAAGTGGACAGGGGAGCCAGCCCCAGCATTTT
CASSQSGQGSQPQHF
>once|TRBJ1-5|NA|TRBV19
TGTGCCAGTACCACGCCACAGTATGGGCAGCCCCAGCATTTT
CASTTPQYGQPQHF
>NA|TRBJ2-7|NA|TRBV30
TGTGCCTGGAGGAACACAGGGAGGGGGACTCTCAACGAGCAGTACTTC
CAWRNTGRGTLNEQYF
>NA|TRBJ1-2|TRBD1|TRBV19
TGTGCCAGTAGCCGTCGACAGGGGGGTAACTATGGCTACACCTTC
CASSRRQGGNYGYTF
>NA|TRBJ2-1|TRBD2|TRBV28
TGTGCCAGCCATTCACCCTTTAGCGGGAGCAACAATGAGCAGTTCTTC
CASHSPFSGSNNEQFF
>NA|TRBJ2-7|NA|TRBV13
TGTGCCAGCAGCTTAAGTAGAGTCTCCTACGAGCAGTACTTC
CASSLSRVSYEQYF
>NA|TRBJ1-6|NA|TRBV25-1
TGTGCCAGCAGTGAATTTTGGCCCCGGGATTCACCCCTCCACTTT
CASSEFWPRDSPLHF
>NA|TRBJ1-1|NA|TRBV10-3
TGTGCCATCAGTGTGGACAGTATGAACACTGAAGCTTTCTTT
CAISVDSMNTEAFF
>NA|TRBJ2-1|TRBD1|TRBV7-9
TGTGCCAGCAGCCTACGTGGGACAGGGACGTACAATGAGCAGTTCTTC
CASSLRGTGTYNEQFF
>NA|TRBJ1-1|TRBD1|TRBV29-1
TGCAGCGTTGAGCTGAGGGGGCGAAGCACTGAAGCTTTCTTT
CSVELRGRSTEAFF
>NA|TRBJ1-4|NA|TRBV2
TGTGCCAGCAGTTTGCCGGGACAATCGAATGAAAAACTGTTTTTT
CASSLPGQSNEKLFF
>NA|TRBJ1-1|NA|TRBV18
TGTGCCAGCTCACCAACTACAAACACTGAAGCTTTCTTT
CASSPTTNTEAFF
>once|TRBJ1-2|TRBD1|TRBV11-2
TGTGCCAGCAGCCGGGACAGGGGCAGAAACTATGGCTACACCTTC
CASSRDRGRNYGYTF
>NA|TRBJ1-6|NA|TRBV7-9
TGTGCCAGCTGCCGGGACGGAGGGTACTCACCCCTCCACTTT
CASCRDGGYSPLHF
>once|TRBJ1-2|NA|TRBV6-5
TGTGCCAGCAGTCCCACAGGGCGCCCTAACTATGGCTACACCTTC
CASSPTGRPNYGYTF
>NA|TRBJ2-1|NA|TRBV7-9
TGTGCCAGCAGCCAATTGGGGGGTTATGAGCAGTTCTTC
CASSQLGGYEQFF
>NA|TRBJ1-1|NA|TRBV5-1
TGCGCCAGCAGCTTTTTTGCGCGACAGAACACTGAAGCTTTCTTT
CASSFFARQNTEAFF
>NA|TRBJ1-1|TRBD1|TRBV5-1
TGCGCCAGCAGCTTGGACGGGACAGGGGCGAGGAACACTGAAGCTTTCTTT
CASSLDGTGARNTEAFF
>NA|TRBJ2-7|NA|TRBV27
TGTGCCAGCGGCCGAATCGGGGGACCCTACGAGCAGTACTTC
CASGRIGGPYEQYF
>NA|TRBJ1-2|TRBD1|TRBV9
TGTGCCAGCAAGCGGACAGGGACGCAGCTCGGTGGCTACACCTTC
CASKRTGTQLGGYTF
>NA|TRBJ2-3|NA|TRBV5-1
TGCGCCAGCAGCTTCCAGGGGCCGAGCACAGATACGCAGTATTTT
CASSFQGPSTDTQYF
>NA|TRBJ2-5|NA|TRBV5-1
TGCGCCAGCAGCTTGGCCGACGCAGGGGAGACCCAGTACTTC
CASSLADAGETQYF
>NA|TRBJ1-2|TRBD1|TRBV28
TGTGCCAGCAGTTTAGTACCGGGACAGGGGGACCACACCTTC
CASSLVPGQGDHTF
>NA|TRBJ2-1|TRBD2|TRBV9
TGTGCCAGCAGCGTAGTAGCGGGAGTTGCATACAATGAGCAGTTCTTC
CASSVVAGVAYNEQFF
>NA|TRBJ2-7|NA|TRBV7-6
TGTGCCAGCAGCTTAGGACAGGAGTTC
CASSLGQEF
>NA|TRBJ2-5|NA|TRBV13
TGTGCCAGCAGCTTACTTTACAGGGTGGAGACCCAGTACTTC
CASSLLYRVETQYF
>NA|TRBJ2-7|NA|TRBV2
TGTGCCAGCAGTCCCCGGAGGCAGTTATCATCCTACGAGCAGTACTTC
CASSPRRQLSSYEQYF
>NA|TRBJ1-2|NA|TRBV6-5
TGTGCCAGCAGTTACTCGAATCGGGGGGCTGGTGGCTACACCTTC
CASSYSNRGAGGYTF
>once|TRBJ2-3|TRBD2|TRBV7-2
TGTGCCAGCAGCTTAGCCCTCATTAGCGGGGGGGCCACAGATACGCAGTATTTT
CASSLALISGGATDTQYF
>NA|TRBJ1-2|TRBD1|TRBV7-2
TGTGCCAGCAGCTTAGCAACAGGGGACGCTGGCTACACCTTC
CASSLATGDAGYTF
>few|TRBJ1-1|NA|TRBV5-1
TGCGCCAGCAGCTTGACAGGGCGAAGAAACACTGAAGCTTTCTTT
CASSLTGRRNTEAFF
>NA|TRBJ2-5|NA|TRBV28
TGTGCCAGCAGTCGCAGGTTTCGGCAAGAGACCCAGTACTTC
CASSRRFRQETQYF
>once|TRBJ2-5|NA|TRBV18
TGTGCCAGCTCACCAGCGCAGCGGCAAGAGACCCAGTACTTC
CASSPAQRQETQYF
>NA|TRBJ1-5|NA|TRBV6-2/TRBV6-3
TGTGCCAGCAGTTACGGGAGGCAGCCCCAGCATTTT
CASSYGRQPQHF
>NA|TRBJ1-3|TRBD1|TRBV5-6
TGTGCCAGCAGCTTTCAAGAGGTGGACAGGAGAAACACCATATATTTT
CASSFQEVDRRNTIYF
>once|TRBJ1-1|NA|TRBV11-2
TGTGCCAGCCAGGCACGGTTGACCACTGAAGCTTTCTTT
CASQARLTTEAFF
>NA|TRBJ1-3|NA|TRBV24-1
TGTGCCACCAGTGAACAACAGCACCTGTGCTCTGGAAACACCATATATTTT
CATSEQQHLCSGNTIYF
>NA|TRBJ1-5|NA|TRBV7-2
TGTGCCAGCAGCTTAAGGGGCGCAGGGTGGAATCAGCCCCAGCATTTT
CASSLRGAGWNQPQHF
>NA|TRBJ2-3|TRBD1|TRBV19
TGTGCCAGTAGTCACAGGGGGCCTAGAGATACGCAGTATTTT
CASSHRGPRDTQYF
>NA|TRBJ2-7|NA|TRBV30
TGTGCCTGGAACAAGAGGGGGGAGCAGTACTTC
CAWNKRGEQYF
>NA|TRBJ1-1|TRBD1|TRBV19
TGTGCCAGTAGTACCCCGACAGGGTTGGGTACTGAAGCTTTCTTT
CASSTPTGLGTEAFF
>NA|TRBJ1-1|TRBD1|TRBV5-5
TGTGCCAGCAGCGGGAGAGACAGGGTCGGCACTGAAGCTTTCTTT
CASSGRDRVGTEAFF
>NA|TRBJ1-1|NA|TRBV6-2/TRBV6-3
TGTGCCAGCAGTTCGGGGACTAAGGTTTTTACTGAAGCTTTCTTT
CASSSGTKVFTEAFF
>NA|TRBJ1-1|TRBD1|TRBV7-2
TGTGCCAGCAGCATCACGACAGGGGTCACTGAAGCTTTCTTT
CASSITTGVTEAFF
>NA|TRBJ2-7|TRBD1|TRBV6-2/TRBV6-3
TGTGCCAGCAGCCCAGGGGGCGCGGGTCGTGTAGAGCAGTACTTC
CASSPGGAGRVEQYF